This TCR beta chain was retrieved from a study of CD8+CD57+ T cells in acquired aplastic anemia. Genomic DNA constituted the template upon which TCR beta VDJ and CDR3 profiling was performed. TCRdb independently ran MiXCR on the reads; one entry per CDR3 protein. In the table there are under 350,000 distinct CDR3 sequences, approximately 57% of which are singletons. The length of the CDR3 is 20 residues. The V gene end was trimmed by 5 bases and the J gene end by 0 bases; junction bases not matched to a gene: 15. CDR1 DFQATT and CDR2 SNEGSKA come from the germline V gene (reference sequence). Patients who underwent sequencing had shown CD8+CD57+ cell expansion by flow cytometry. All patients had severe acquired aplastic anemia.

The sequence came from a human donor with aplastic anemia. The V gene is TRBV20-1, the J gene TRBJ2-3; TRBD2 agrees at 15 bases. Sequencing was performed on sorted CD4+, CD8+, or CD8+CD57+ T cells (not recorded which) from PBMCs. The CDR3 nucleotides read TGCAGTGCTCCACCGGGACTAGCGGGAGGAGGGGGATTTAGCACAGATACGCAGTATTTT. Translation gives CSAPPGLAGGGGFSTDTQYF.